These 27 T cell receptor beta chains share one sample of origin, sequenced in a study of blood T cell repertoires in COVID-19. TCRdb keeps only in-frame clones here, not all; method: immunoSEQ multiplex PCR. The profile covers about 180,000 clones, with about nine tenths appearing a single time and more than 3.5% taken by the ten largest. Sequencing was done on a sample of peripheral blood. The receptors were sampled from a woman in her twenties or thirties with acute or convalescent COVID-19.

CDR3 DNA: TGTGCCAGCAGCTCCATACAGGGATACGGGGAGCTGTTTTTT. Translated: CASSSIQGYGELFF. The V call is TRBV27, the J call TRBJ2-2, with D perhaps matching TRBD1 (6 bases). Germline V gives CDR1 MNHEY, CDR2 SMNVEV (reference sequence). V lost 6 bases and J 7 bases, leaving 15 bases between the germline ends. The CDR3 consists of 14 residues.

The rearrangement uses TRBV27 and TRBJ1-3; 9 bases match TRBD1. The ends lost 8 bases at V and 0 bases at J; junction bases unmatched: 8. The CDR3 runs 16 residues. In germline, CDR1 is MNHEY, CDR2 SMNVEV (reference sequence). The CDR3 spells CASRDREWHSGNTIYF. DNA of the CDR3: TGTGCCAGCCGGGACAGGGAATGGCACTCTGGAAACACCATATATTTT.

This sequence joins TRBV15 and TRBJ2-2; the D is unclear. The CDR3 totals 13 residues. V dropped 1 base and J dropped 6 bases, with 6 bases sitting between them. Germline lookup yields CDR1 LNHNV and CDR2 YYDKDF (reference sequence). In nucleotides, the CDR3 is TGTGCCACCAGCAGAGTTTCGGCCGGGGAGCTGTTTTTT. Translation: CATSRVSAGELFF.

This clone was detected once. The chain carries TRBV10-1 and TRBJ2-2; 12 bases align to TRBD2. The V gene end was trimmed by 8 bases and the J gene end by 4 bases; junction bases not matched to a gene: 11. Germline V lookup: CDR1 WNHNN, CDR2 SYGVQD (reference sequence). The CDR3 is made up of 17 amino acids. In nucleotides, the CDR3 is TGCGCCAGCCTTGTACCCGGACTAGCGGGGACCACCGGGGAGCTGTTTTTT. It codes for CASLVPGLAGTTGELFF.

The chain combines TRBV5-1 with TRBJ2-1; D may be TRBD2 (6 bases). With 4 bases removed from V and 4 bases from J, the gap between germline ends came to 12 bases. This CDR3 has 14 amino acids. Looked up from germline, CDR1 is SGHRS and CDR2 is YFSETQ. The CDR3 DNA sequence: TGCGCCAGCAGCCCGGGAGACTCTTACAATGAGCAGTTCTTC. Amino acids: CASSPGDSYNEQFF.

This chain connects TRBV6-4 to TRBJ1-2; 9 positions match TRBD1. Germline V lookup: CDR1 MRHNA, CDR2 SNTAGT. The CDR3 covers 15 residues. V lost 3 bases to trimming and J lost 7 bases; unmatched junction nucleotides: 9. This CDR3 reads CASSDGTGSPTGYTF. CDR3 bases: TGTGCCAGCAGTGATGGGACAGGGTCGCCTACTGGCTACACCTTC.

The chain employs TRBV10-3 and TRBJ1-4, with D uncertain. The CDR3 runs to 13 residues. Germline V gene sequence: CDR1 ENHRY, CDR2 SYGVKD. V lost 8 bases to trimming and J lost 0 bases, with 7 bases between them. In DNA, the CDR3 is TGTGCCATCGCAGAGGCAACTAATGAAAAACTGTTTTTT. It is translated as CAIAEATNEKLFF.

The chain carries TRBV2 and TRBJ2-1; 10 positions agree with TRBD2. CDR3 size: 14 residues. The trim removed 8 bases at V and 5 bases at J, leaving 6 bases unmatched. Germline CDR1 SNHLY, CDR2 FYNNEI. The CDR3 spells CASDLAGVNNEQFF. The CDR3 bases are TGTGCCAGCGACCTAGCGGGAGTCAACAATGAGCAGTTCTTC.

The gene calls are TRBV7-9 and TRBJ2-5; the D gene is possibly TRBD2 (5 bases). Germline V lookup: CDR1 SEHNR, CDR2 FQNEAQ (reference sequence). The V gene lost 5 bases and the J gene lost 1 base, with 8 bases spanning the gap. The CDR3 length is 13 residues. The CDR3 is CASSTDFQETQYF. The CDR3 nucleotides are TGTGCCAGCAGCACGGACTTCCAAGAGACCCAGTACTTC.

This CDR3 is CASSIDGTGGKLFF. CDR3 sequence (DNA): TGCGCCAGCAGCATCGACGGTACAGGTGGGAAACTGTTTTTT. The chain combines TRBV5-1 with TRBJ1-4; tentatively, D is TRBD1 (5 bases). There are 14 residues in the CDR3. The V gene lost 4 bases and the J gene lost 11 bases, with 18 bases spanning the gap. Germline V gene lookup returns CDR1 SGHRS and CDR2 YFSETQ. The full variable domain, with the rest looked up from reference TRBV5-1 and TRBJ1-4, is KAGVTQTPRYLIKTRGQQVTLSCSPISGHRSVSWYQQTPGQGLQFLFEYFSETQRNKGNFPGRFSGRQFSNSRSEMNVSTLELGDSALYLCASSIDGTGGKLFFGSGTQLSVL.

The chain combines TRBV7-6 with TRBJ2-1, with TRBD2 as a possible D gene (6 bases). V dropped 1 base and J dropped 3 bases, with 22 bases sitting between them. The CDR3 totals 19 residues. Germline V lookup: CDR1 SGHVS, CDR2 FNYEAQ. Here the CDR3 reads CASSLVYGSGAGGYNEQFF. Written as DNA, the CDR3 is TGTGCCAGCAGCTTAGTTTATGGTAGCGGAGCCGGGGGCTACAATGAGCAGTTCTTC.

The rearrangement joins TRBV11-3 to TRBJ2-2; the D is unclear. The CDR3 runs 12 residues. Germline loops: CDR1 SGHNT, CDR2 YENEEA. V was shortened by 4 bases and J by 6 bases, with 6 bases between the two germline ends. CDR3 in amino acids: CASSYQSGELFF. DNA for the CDR3: TGTGCCAGCAGCTACCAGTCCGGGGAGCTGTTTTTT.

This clone was picked up a small number of times. This chain joins TRBV11-3 and TRBJ2-1; D possibly corresponds to TRBD1 (6 bases). CDR3 length: 14 residues. The V end was cut by 8 bases, the J end by 7 bases, with 18 bases between. Germline loops: CDR1 SGHNT, CDR2 YENEEA. The CDR3, as DNA: TGTGCCAGCCCCCCGGGACATCCATGGAATGAGCAGTTCTTC. This translates into CASPPGHPWNEQFF.

The chain carries TRBV5-1 and TRBJ2-2, with no clear D. This CDR3 spans 15 amino acids. From germline, CDR1 is SGHRS and CDR2 YFSETQ. Trimming shortened V by 4 bases and J by 6 bases, and 16 bases separated the two germline ends. The chain's CDR3 is CASSLGLRYAGELFF. CDR3 nucleotide sequence: TGCGCCAGCAGCCTGGGTCTACGGTACGCCGGGGAGCTGTTTTTT.

The chain combines TRBV6-6 with TRBJ2-7; TRBD1 might be the D (5 bases). CDR3 size: 14 residues. The ends were cut back, 2 bases at V and 8 bases at J, with 16 bases in the middle. Germline CDR1 is MNHNY and CDR2 is SVGAGI (reference sequence). CDR3 DNA sequence: TGTGCCAGCAGTTACCAACACCAGGGTAACAAGCAGTACTTC. Translation: CASSYQHQGNKQYF.

V is TRBV10-1 and J is TRBJ1-1; D unclear. Looked up from germline, CDR1 is WNHNN and CDR2 is SYGVQD (reference sequence). V was trimmed by 6 bases and J by 6 bases, leaving 14 bases between them. The CDR3 extends over 13 amino acids. The CDR3 reads CASSSSVRPEAFF. The CDR3 DNA reads TGCGCCAGCAGCTCCTCGGTGCGGCCTGAAGCTTTCTTT.

The genes are TRBV6-5 and TRBJ2-1; D is perhaps TRBD1 (6 bases). This CDR3 comprises 15 residues. Germline-derived CDR1 and CDR2 are MNHEY and SVGAGI. Trimming cost V 7 bases and J 5 bases, with 18 bases left between them. As DNA, the CDR3 is TGTGCCAGCAAAGGGGGAATCGTCCGAGACAATGAGCAGTTCTTC. Its translation: CASKGGIVRDNEQFF.

The genes are TRBV19 and TRBJ1-1, with D possibly being TRBD1 (5 bases). The CDR3 sequence is 12 residues long. Germline loops: CDR1 LNHDA, CDR2 SQIVND (reference sequence). V was shortened by 1 base and J by 8 bases, with 8 bases between the two germline ends. The CDR3 is CASSIVGGEAFF. As DNA, the CDR3 is TGTGCCAGTAGTATAGTCGGGGGAGAAGCTTTCTTT.

V is TRBV30 and J is TRBJ1-2; no firm D call. The CDR3 runs 11 residues. Germline V CDR1 and CDR2: GTSNPN, SVGIG (reference sequence). Trimming removed 7 bases from V and 4 bases from J, with 10 bases in between. The CDR3 DNA is TGTGCCTCAGACTTTGGCTATGGCTACACCTTC. As protein: CASDFGYGYTF.

This sequence joins TRBV28 and TRBJ1-2; D possibly corresponds to TRBD1 (5 bases). The CDR3 contains 11 residues. The germline CDR1 and CDR2 sequences are MDHEN and SYDVKM. The V end lost 10 bases, the J end lost 3 bases, and 9 bases lay between the germline ends. CDR3 sequence (DNA): TGTGCCACCGGCAGGGACTATGGCTACACCTTC. Protein: CATGRDYGYTF.

This chain joins TRBV7-9 and TRBJ1-2; the match to TRBD1 covers 8 bases. The length of the CDR3 is 13 residues. V shed 4 bases, J shed 4 bases, and the junction held 2 bases outside the gene matches. Looked up from germline, CDR1 is SEHNR and CDR2 is FQNEAQ (reference sequence). In DNA form, the CDR3 reads TGTGCCAGCAGCTCACAGGGGGTCTATGGCTACACCTTC. Protein: CASSSQGVYGYTF.

The rearrangement joins TRBV5-1 to TRBJ2-7; D perhaps matches TRBD2 (5 bases). This CDR3 spans 14 amino acids. The V end lost 5 bases, the J end lost 4 bases, and 16 bases lay between the germline ends. The germline V gene encodes CDR1 SGHRS and CDR2 YFSETQ. CDR3 amino acids: CASSRTPQVYEQYF. CDR3 DNA sequence: TGCGCCAGCAGTCGGACTCCCCAAGTTTACGAGCAGTACTTC.

The rearrangement uses TRBV2 and TRBJ2-7; maybe TRBD2 (6 bases). V was shortened by 6 bases and J by 4 bases, with 16 bases between the two germline ends. Germline loops: CDR1 SNHLY, CDR2 FYNNEI. The CDR3 sequence is 14 residues long. The CDR3 loop reads CASSDTGAFYEQYF. The CDR3 DNA is TGTGCCAGCAGCGATACGGGAGCGTTTTACGAGCAGTACTTC. The variable domain in full, completed from reference TRBV2 and TRBJ2-7, reads EPEVTQTPSHQVTQMGQEVILRCVPISNHLYFYWYRQILGQKVEFLVSFYNNEISEKSEIFDDQFSVERPDGSNFTLKIRSTKLEDSAMYFCASSDTGAFYEQYFGPGTRLTVT.

This sequence joins TRBV3-1 (or the pseudogene TRBV3-2) and TRBJ2-7, with a possible D match to TRBD1 (6 bases). CDR3 length: 13 amino acids. V dropped 6 bases and J dropped 5 bases, with 14 bases sitting between them. Germline V lookup: CDR1 LGHDT, CDR2 YNNKEL (reference sequence). This CDR3 is CASSPRGGHEQYF. The DNA for the CDR3 is TGTGCCAGCAGTCCCAGGGGCGGGCACGAGCAGTACTTC.

The table lists this clone with a count of one. J is TRBJ2-2 and V is TRBV6-5; the D is unclear. The germline V gene has CDR1 MNHEY and CDR2 SVGAGI. The CDR3 is made up of 15 amino acids. V was cut by 3 bases and J by 0 bases, with 8 bases left in between. The CDR3 is CASSYFATNTGELFF. The CDR3 DNA reads TGTGCCAGCAGTTATTTCGCTACGAACACCGGGGAGCTGTTTTTT.

The chain employs TRBV10-3 and TRBJ2-1, with 7 bases identical to TRBD2. V dropped 0 bases and J dropped 7; count of bases not matched to a gene: 6. Per germline, CDR1 ENHRY and CDR2 SYGVKD. The length of the CDR3 is 15 residues. The CDR3 coding sequence is TGTGCCATCAGTGAGTCGCCGACTAGCTTGAATGAGCAGTTCTTC. It is translated as CAISESPTSLNEQFF.

The chain joins TRBV7-2 to TRBJ1-3; maybe TRBD1 (6 bases). This CDR3 is built from 14 residues. V was clipped by 7 bases and J by 4 bases, with 14 bases between them. The germline V gene encodes CDR1 SGHTA and CDR2 FQGNSA. DNA of the CDR3: TGTGCCAGCAACCCAGGGGATCCAGGAAACACCATATATTTT. It is translated as CASNPGDPGNTIYF.